This TCR beta chain was sequenced during a study of T-cell memory formation after mild COVID-19. Study outcomes and limitations: CD4+ bias marked clones expanding day 15 to 37, unlike balanced contracting clones. The main location of contracting CD4+ clones was CM and EM, and that of contracting CD8+ clones was EMRA.

TCRdb redid the calling of the 5' RACE reads with MiXCR, one entry per CDR3 protein. This table has more than 110,000 distinct CDR3 sequences, under 30% appearing once. Details on this clonotype: Its matching antigen is unknown.

Germline V lookup: CDR1 MNHNY, CDR2 SVGAGI (reference sequence). With 7 bases removed from V and 8 bases from J, the gap between germline ends came to 12 bases. CDR3 length: 13 amino acids. This chain connects TRBV6-6 to TRBJ1-6; no firm D call. The receptor was isolated from an adult woman who had mild COVID-19 (a few samples of this study predate the infection). Cell type and time point are not known. The sequencing input was PBMCs or a T cell subset sorted from them (not recorded which). The CDR3 nucleotides read TGTGCCAGCACCAACGGGAGGTATTCACCCCTCCACTTT. Protein product: CASTNGRYSPLHF.